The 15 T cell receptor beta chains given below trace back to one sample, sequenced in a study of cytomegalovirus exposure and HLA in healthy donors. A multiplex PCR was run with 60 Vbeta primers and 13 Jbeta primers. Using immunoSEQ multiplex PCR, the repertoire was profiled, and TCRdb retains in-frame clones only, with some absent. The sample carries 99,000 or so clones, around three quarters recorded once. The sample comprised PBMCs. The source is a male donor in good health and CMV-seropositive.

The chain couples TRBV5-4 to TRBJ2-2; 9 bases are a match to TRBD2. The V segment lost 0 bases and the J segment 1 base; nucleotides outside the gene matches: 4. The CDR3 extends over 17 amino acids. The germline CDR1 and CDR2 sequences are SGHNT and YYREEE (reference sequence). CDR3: CASSLGIAGVNTGELFF. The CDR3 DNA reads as TGTGCCAGCAGCTTGGGTATAGCGGGGGTGAACACCGGGGAGCTGTTTTTT.

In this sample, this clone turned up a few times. The CDR3 DNA reads TGTGCCAGCAGCTTAGCCCCGACTATCCATTACAATGAGCAGTTCTTC. Its translation: CASSLAPTIHYNEQFF. The chain recombines TRBV7-9 with TRBJ2-1; maybe TRBD2 (5 bases). Germline assignment: CDR1 SEHNR and CDR2 FQNEAQ (reference sequence). The CDR3 totals 16 residues. The ends were cut back, 0 bases at V and 4 bases at J, with 13 bases in the middle. Together with reference TRBV7-9 and TRBJ2-1, the CDR3 gives the full variable domain: DTGVSQNPRHKITKRGQNVTFRCDPISEHNRLYWYRQTLGQGPEFLTYFQNEAQLEKSRLLSDRFSAERPKGSFSTLEIQRTEQGDSAMYLCASSLAPTIHYNEQFFGPGTRLTVL.

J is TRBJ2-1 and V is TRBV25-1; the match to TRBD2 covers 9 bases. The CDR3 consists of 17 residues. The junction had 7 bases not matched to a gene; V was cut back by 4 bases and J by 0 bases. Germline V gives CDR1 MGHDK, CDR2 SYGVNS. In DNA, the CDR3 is TGTGCCAGCAGTGTAGCGGGGGCCCAGAGCTCCTACAATGAGCAGTTCTTC. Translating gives CASSVAGAQSSYNEQFF.

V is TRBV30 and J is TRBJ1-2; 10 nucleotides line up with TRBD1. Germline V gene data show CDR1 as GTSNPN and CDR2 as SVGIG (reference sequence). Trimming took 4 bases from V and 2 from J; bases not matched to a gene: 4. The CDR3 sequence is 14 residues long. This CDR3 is CAWTWDRGNYGYTF. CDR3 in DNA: TGTGCCTGGACTTGGGACAGGGGAAACTATGGCTACACCTTC.

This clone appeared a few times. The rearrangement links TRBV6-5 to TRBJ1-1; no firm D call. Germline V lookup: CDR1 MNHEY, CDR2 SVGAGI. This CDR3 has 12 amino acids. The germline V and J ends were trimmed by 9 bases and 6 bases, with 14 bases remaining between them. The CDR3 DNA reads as TGTGCCAGTCGACCAGCGACCGCTGAAGCTTTCTTT. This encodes CASRPATAEAFF.

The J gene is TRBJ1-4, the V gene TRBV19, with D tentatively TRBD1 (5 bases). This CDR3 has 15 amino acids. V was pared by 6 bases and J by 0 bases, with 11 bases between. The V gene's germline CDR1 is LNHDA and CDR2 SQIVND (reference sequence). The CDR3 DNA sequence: TGTGCCAGTAGGGAGGGGTGGACAACTAATGAAAAACTGTTTTTT. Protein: CASREGWTTNEKLFF. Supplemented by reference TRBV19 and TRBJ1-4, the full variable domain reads DGGITQSPKYLFRKEGQNVTLSCEQNLNHDAMYWYRQDPGQGLRLIYYSQIVNDFQKGDIAEGYSVSREKKESFPLTVTSAQKNPTAFYLCASREGWTTNEKLFFGSGTQLSVL.

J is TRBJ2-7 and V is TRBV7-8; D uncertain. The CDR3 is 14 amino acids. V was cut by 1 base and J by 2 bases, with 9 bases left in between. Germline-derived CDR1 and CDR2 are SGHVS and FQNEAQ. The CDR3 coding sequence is TGTGCCAGCAGCTTAGGGCCTCAGACCTACGAGCAGTACTTC. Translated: CASSLGPQTYEQYF.

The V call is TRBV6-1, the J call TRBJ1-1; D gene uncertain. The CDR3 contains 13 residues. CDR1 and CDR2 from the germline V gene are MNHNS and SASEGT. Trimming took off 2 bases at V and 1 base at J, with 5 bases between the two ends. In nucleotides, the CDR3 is TGTGCCAGCAGTGAACATTGGAACACTGAAGCTTTCTTT. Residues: CASSEHWNTEAFF.

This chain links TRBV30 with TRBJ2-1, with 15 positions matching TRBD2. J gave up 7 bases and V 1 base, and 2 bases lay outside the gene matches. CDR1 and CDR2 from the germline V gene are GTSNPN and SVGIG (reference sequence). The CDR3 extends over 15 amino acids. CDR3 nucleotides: TGTGCCTGGAGTGGCGGGACTAGCGGGGGGAATGAGCAGTTCTTC. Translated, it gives CAWSGGTSGGNEQFF.

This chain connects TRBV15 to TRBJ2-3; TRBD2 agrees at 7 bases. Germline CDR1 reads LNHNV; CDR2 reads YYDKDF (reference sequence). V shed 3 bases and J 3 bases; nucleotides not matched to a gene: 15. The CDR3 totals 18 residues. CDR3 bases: TGTGCCACCAGCAGCCTGGGGGGGGAGTGGGTAGAAACAGATACGCAGTATTTT. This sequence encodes CATSSLGGEWVETDTQYF. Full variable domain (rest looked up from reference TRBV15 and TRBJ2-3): DAMVIQNPRYQVTQFGKPVTLSCSQTLNHNVMYWYQQKSSQAPKLLFHYYDKDFNNEADTPDNFQSRRPNTSFCFLDIRSPGLGDTAMYLCATSSLGGEWVETDTQYFGPGTRLTVL.

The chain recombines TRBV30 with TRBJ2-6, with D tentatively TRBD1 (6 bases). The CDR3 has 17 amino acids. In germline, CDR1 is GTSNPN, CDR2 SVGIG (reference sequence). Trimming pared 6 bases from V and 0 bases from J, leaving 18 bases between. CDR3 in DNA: TGTGCCTGCCACAACAGGGATAGGGGCTCTGGGGCCAACGTCCTGACTTTC. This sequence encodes CACHNRDRGSGANVLTF. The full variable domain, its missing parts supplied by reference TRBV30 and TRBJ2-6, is SQTIHQWPATLVQPVGSPLSLECTVEGTSNPNLYWYRQAAGRGLQLLFYSVGIGQISSEVPQNLSASRPQDRQFILSSKKLLLSDSGFYLCACHNRDRGSGANVLTFGAGSRLTVL.

CDR3 sequence: CASSRLQTGLAVDTQYF. The CDR3 bases are TGTGCCAGCAGCCGCCTCCAGACAGGCCTAGCGGTGGATACGCAGTATTTT. The V and J genes are TRBV5-6 and TRBJ2-3; possible D gene TRBD2, 7 bases. The CDR3 contains 17 residues. V lost 4 bases, J lost 6 bases, and 24 bases lay in between. Germline V lookup: CDR1 SGHDT, CDR2 YYEEEE.

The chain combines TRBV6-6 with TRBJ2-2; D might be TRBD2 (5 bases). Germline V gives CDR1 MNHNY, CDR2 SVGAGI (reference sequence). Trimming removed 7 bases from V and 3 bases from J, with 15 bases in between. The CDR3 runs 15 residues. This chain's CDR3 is CASNIHLAYTGELFF. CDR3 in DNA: TGTGCCAGCAATATACACCTAGCCTACACCGGGGAGCTGTTTTTT.

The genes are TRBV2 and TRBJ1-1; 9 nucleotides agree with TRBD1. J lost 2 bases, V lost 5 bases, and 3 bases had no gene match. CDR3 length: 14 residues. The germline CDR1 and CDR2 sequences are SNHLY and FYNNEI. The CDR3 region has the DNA TGTGCCAGCAGTTTGGGACAGGGAAACACTGAAGCTTTCTTT. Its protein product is CASSLGQGNTEAFF.

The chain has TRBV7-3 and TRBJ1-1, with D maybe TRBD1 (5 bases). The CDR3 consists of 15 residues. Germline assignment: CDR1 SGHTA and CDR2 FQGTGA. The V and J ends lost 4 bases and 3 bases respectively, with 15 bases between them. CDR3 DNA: TGTGCCAGCAGCTCCTCGGGAGGGGAGCACACTGAAGCTTTCTTT. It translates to CASSSSGGEHTEAFF.